Given below is one T cell receptor beta chain in context. The data are from a study of blood T cell repertoires in COVID-19. Study-wide context: The United States, Italy and Spain supplied acute and convalescent COVID-19 samples. Sources were T cells, B-cell-depleted T cells, or PBMCs; the material itself was cDNA or gDNA.

The CDR3 totals 15 residues. CDR1 MNHEY and CDR2 SVGEGT come from the germline V gene. V dropped 7 bases and J dropped 5 bases, with 18 bases sitting between them. In the source study's methods: Researchers report that nucleated cell counts were estimated from reference gene primer amplification. Profiling relied on immunoSEQ multiplex PCR, and the TCRdb table lists in-frame clones only, not all of them. The D gene and trimming were derived from the DNA, and the V and J assignments and clone size from that table. In the table there are tens of thousands of clones, 86% of which are singletons. The sequenced sample was peripheral blood. V is TRBV6-2 or TRBV6-3 and J is TRBJ1-5; D might be TRBD1 (5 bases). This clonotype was obtained from a man older than 75 with acute or convalescent COVID-19. CDR3 loop: CASTPGPWGDQPQHF. In DNA, the CDR3 is TGTGCCAGCACCCCAGGGCCATGGGGCGATCAGCCCCAGCATTTT.